A single sample gave rise to the 2 T cell receptor beta chains below, sequenced in a study of T cell responses to AZD1222 COVID-19 vaccine. Clones were sequenced by immunoSEQ multiplex PCR, and TCRdb holds only the in-frame ones, with some missing. The table shows 110,000 to 150,000 clones, with more than 70% occurring only once. The sample consisted of peripheral blood, taken 28 days after the second AZD1222 dose. These receptors originate from an adult who received the AZD1222 COVID-19 vaccine.

The genes are TRBV18 and TRBJ2-5; D is perhaps TRBD2 (5 bases). This CDR3 is built from 14 residues. The V end lost 2 bases, the J end lost 2 bases, and 9 bases lay between the germline ends. The germline gives CDR1 KGHSH, CDR2 LQKENI. CDR3: CASSPGLSQETQYF. CDR3 nucleotide sequence: TGTGCCAGCTCACCAGGACTGAGTCAAGAGACCCAGTACTTC.

The chain carries TRBV5-1 and TRBJ2-6; TRBD2 is a possible D gene (5 bases). This CDR3 spans 20 amino acids. V was shortened by 3 bases and J by 0 bases, with 22 bases between the two germline ends. The germline CDR1 and CDR2 sequences are SGHRS and YFSETQ. The CDR3 here is CASSSNPPSLPISGANVLTF. Written as DNA, the CDR3 is TGCGCCAGCAGCTCAAACCCCCCTAGCTTACCGATCTCTGGGGCCAACGTCCTGACTTTC.